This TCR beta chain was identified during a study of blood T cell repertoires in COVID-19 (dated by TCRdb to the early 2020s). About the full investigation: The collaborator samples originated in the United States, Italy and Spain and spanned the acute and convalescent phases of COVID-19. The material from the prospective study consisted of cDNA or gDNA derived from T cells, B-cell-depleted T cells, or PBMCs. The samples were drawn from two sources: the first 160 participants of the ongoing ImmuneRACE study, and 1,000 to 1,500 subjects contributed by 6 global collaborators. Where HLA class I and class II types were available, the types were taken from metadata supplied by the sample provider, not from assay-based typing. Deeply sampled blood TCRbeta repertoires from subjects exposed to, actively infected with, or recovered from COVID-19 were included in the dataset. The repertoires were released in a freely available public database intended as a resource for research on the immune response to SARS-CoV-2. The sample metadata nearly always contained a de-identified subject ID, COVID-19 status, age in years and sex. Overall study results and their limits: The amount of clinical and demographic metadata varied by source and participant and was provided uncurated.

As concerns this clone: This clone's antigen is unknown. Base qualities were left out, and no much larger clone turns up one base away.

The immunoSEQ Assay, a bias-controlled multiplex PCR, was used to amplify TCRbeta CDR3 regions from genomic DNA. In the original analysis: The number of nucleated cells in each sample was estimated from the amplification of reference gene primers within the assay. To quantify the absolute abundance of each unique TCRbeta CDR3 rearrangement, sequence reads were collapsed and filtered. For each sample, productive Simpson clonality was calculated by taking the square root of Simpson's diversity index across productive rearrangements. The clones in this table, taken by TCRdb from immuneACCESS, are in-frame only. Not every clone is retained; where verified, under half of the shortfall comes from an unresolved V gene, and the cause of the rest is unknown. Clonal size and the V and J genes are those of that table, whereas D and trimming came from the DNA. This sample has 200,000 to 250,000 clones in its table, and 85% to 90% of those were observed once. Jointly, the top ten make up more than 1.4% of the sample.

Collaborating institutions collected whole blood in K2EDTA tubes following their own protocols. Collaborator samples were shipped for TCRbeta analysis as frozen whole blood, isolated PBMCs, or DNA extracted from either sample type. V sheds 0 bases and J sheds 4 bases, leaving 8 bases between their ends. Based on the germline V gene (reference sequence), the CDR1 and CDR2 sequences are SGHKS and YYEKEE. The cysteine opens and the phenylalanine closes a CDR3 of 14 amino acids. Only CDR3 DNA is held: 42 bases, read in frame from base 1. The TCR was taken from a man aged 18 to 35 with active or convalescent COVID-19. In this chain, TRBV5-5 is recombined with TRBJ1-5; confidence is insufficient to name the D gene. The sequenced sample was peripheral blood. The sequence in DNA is TGTGCCAGCAGCTTGGCCGACGGGAATCAGCCCCAGCATTTT. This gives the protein CASSLADGNQPQHF.